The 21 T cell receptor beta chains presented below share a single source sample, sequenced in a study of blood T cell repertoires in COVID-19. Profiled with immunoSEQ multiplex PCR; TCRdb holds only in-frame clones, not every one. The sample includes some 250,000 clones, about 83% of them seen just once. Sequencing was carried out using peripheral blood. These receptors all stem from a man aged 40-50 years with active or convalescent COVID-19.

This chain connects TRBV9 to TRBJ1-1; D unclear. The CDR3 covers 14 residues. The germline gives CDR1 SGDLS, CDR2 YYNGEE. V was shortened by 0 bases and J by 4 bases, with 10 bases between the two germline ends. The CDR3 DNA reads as TGTGCCAGCAGCGTAGACGGGATGGGCACTGAAGCTTTCTTT. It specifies CASSVDGMGTEAFF.

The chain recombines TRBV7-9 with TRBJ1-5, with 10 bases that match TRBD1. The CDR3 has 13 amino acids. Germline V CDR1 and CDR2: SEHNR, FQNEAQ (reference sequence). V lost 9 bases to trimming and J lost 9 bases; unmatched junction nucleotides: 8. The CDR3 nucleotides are TGTGCCAGTGGACAGGGGGTGGGGATGCCCCAGCATTTT. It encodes CASGQGVGMPQHF.

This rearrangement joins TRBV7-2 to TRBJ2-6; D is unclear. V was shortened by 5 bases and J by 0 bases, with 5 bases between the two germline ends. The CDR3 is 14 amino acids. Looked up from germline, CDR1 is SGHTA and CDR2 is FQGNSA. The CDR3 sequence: CASSAHSGANVLTF. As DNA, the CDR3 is TGTGCCAGCAGCGCACACTCTGGGGCCAACGTCCTGACTTTC.

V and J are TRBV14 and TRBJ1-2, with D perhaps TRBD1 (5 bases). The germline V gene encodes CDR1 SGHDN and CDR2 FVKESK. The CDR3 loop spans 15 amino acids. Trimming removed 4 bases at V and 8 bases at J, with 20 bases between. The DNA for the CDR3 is TGTGCCAGCAGCCCCCGGGCCGCAGGGTCGGAGGGCTACACCTTC. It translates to CASSPRAAGSEGYTF. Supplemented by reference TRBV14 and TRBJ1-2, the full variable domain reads EAGVTQFPSHSVIEKGQTVTLRCDPISGHDNLYWYRRVMGKEIKFLLHFVKESKQDESGMPNNRFLAERTGGTYSTLKVQPAELEDSGVYFCASSPRAAGSEGYTFGSGTRLTVV.

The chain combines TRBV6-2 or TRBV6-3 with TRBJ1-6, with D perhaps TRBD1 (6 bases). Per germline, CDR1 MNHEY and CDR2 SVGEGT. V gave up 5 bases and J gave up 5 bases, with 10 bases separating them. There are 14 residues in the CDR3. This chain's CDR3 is CASSNRQDNSPLHF. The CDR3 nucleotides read TGTGCCAGCAGTAACCGACAGGATAATTCACCCCTCCACTTT.

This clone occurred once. The CDR3 loop is CASSRGLRTEAFF. CDR3 sequence (DNA): TGTGCCAGCTCCCGGGGTTTGCGGACTGAAGCTTTCTTT. The chain is built from TRBV6-5 and TRBJ1-1; D unresolved. V lost 8 bases to trimming and J lost 5 bases, with 15 bases between them. The V gene's germline CDR1 is MNHEY and CDR2 SVGAGI. The CDR3 has 13 amino acids.

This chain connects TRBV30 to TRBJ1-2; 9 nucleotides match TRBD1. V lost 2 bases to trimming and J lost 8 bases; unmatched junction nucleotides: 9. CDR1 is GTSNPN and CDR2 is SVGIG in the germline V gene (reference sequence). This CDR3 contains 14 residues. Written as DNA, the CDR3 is TGTGCCTGGAGTCCCCCTAGGACAGGGGTGGGCTACACCTTC. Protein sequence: CAWSPPRTGVGYTF. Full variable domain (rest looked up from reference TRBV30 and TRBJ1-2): SQTIHQWPATLVQPVGSPLSLECTVEGTSNPNLYWYRQAAGRGLQLLFYSVGIGQISSEVPQNLSASRPQDRQFILSSKKLLLSDSGFYLCAWSPPRTGVGYTFGSGTRLTVV.

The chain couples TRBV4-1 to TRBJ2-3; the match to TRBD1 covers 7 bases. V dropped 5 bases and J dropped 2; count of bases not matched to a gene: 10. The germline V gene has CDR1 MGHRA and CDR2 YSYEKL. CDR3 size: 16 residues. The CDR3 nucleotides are TGCGCCAGCAGCTACTCCCCCGGGACAGCCACAGATACGCAGTATTTT. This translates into CASSYSPGTATDTQYF.

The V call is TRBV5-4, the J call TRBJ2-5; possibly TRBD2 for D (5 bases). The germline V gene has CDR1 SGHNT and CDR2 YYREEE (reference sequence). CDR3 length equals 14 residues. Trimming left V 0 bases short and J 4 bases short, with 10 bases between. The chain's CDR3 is CASSLALALETQYF. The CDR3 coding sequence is TGTGCCAGCAGCTTGGCGCTAGCTCTAGAGACCCAGTACTTC.

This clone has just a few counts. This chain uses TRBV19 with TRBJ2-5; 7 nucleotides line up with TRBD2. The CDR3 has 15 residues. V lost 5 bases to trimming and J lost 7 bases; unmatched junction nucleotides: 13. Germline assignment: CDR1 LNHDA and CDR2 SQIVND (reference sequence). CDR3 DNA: TGTGCCAGTAGTCTAACTAGCGCCGGCGGGGGGACCCAGTACTTC. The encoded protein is CASSLTSAGGGTQYF.

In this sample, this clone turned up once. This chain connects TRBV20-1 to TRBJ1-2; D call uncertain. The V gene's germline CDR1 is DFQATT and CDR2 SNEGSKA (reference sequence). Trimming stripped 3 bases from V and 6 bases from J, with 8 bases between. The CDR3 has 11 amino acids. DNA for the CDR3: TGCAGTGCTAGGTCAGGTCATGGCTACACCTTC. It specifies CSARSGHGYTF.

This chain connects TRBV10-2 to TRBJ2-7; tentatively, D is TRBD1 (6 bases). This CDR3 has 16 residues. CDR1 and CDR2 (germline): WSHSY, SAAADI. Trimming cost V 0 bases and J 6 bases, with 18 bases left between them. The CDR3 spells CASSESEGTSPREQYF. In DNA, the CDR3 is TGCGCCAGCAGTGAGTCAGAAGGGACAAGCCCGCGCGAGCAGTACTTC.

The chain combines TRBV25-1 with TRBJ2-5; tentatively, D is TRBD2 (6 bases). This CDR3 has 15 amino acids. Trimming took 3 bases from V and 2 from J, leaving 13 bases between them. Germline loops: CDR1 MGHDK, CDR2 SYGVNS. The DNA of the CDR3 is TGTGCCAGCAGTGACGGATGGGGGGATCAAGAGACCCAGTACTTC. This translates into CASSDGWGDQETQYF.

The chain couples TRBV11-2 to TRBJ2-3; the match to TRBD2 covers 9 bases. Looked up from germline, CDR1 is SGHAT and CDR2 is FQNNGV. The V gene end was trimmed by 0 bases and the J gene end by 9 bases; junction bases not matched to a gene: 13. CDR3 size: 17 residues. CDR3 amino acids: CASSLDPAGGVSPTQYF. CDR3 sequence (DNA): TGTGCCAGCAGCTTAGATCCCGCGGGGGGGGTATCCCCAACGCAGTATTTT.

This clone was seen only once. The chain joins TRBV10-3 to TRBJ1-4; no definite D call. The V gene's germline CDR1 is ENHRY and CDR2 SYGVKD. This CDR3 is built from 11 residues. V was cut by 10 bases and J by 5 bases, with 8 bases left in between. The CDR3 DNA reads TGTGCCACCCGTTCGAATGAAAAACTGTTTTTT. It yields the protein CATRSNEKLFF.

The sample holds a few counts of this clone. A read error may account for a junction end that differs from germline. The CDR3 nucleotides read TGTGCTAGCAGCTTAGGCGGGGCAGGGGGCTTGGAGACCCAGTACTTC. Translated, it gives CASSLGGAGGLETQYF. This chain uses TRBV7-7 with TRBJ2-5; TRBD1 agrees at 8 bases. Germline assignment: CDR1 SSHAT and CDR2 FNYEAQ (reference sequence). This CDR3 has 16 amino acids.

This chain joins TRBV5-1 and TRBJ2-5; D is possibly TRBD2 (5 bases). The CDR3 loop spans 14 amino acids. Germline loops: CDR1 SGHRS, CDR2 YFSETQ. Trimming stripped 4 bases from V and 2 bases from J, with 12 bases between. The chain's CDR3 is CASSPIAFQETQYF. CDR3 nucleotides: TGCGCCAGCAGCCCAATAGCGTTTCAAGAGACCCAGTACTTC.

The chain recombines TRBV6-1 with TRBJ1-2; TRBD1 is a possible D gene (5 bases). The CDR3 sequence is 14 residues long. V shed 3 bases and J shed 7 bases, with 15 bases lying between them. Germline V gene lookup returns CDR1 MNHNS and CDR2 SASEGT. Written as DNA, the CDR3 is TGTGCCAGCAGTGACGGGGGGGGAGTCGGTGGCTACACCTTC. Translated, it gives CASSDGGGVGGYTF.

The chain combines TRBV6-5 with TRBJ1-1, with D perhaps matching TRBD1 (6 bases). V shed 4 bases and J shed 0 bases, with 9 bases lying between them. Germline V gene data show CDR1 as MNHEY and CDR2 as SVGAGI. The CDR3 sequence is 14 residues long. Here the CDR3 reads CASSSTGLNTEAFF. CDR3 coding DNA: TGTGCCAGCAGTTCGACAGGTTTGAACACTGAAGCTTTCTTT.

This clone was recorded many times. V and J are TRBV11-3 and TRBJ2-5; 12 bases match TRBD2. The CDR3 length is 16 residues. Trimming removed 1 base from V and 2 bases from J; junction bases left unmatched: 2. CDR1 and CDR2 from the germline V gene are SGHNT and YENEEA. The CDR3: CASSLGGLAGQETQYF. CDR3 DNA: TGTGCCAGCAGCTTAGGAGGACTAGCGGGGCAAGAGACCCAGTACTTC.

The CDR3 is CASPGMFTGQPYQPQHF. The CDR3 DNA reads as TGTGCCTCCCCTGGAATGTTTACCGGACAGCCATATCAGCCCCAGCATTTT. This chain joins TRBV30 and TRBJ1-5, with D possibly being TRBD1 (6 bases). Trimming shortened V by 7 bases and J by 5 bases, and 27 bases separated the two germline ends. The CDR3 covers 17 residues. Per the germline V gene, CDR1 is GTSNPN and CDR2 is SVGIG (reference sequence).